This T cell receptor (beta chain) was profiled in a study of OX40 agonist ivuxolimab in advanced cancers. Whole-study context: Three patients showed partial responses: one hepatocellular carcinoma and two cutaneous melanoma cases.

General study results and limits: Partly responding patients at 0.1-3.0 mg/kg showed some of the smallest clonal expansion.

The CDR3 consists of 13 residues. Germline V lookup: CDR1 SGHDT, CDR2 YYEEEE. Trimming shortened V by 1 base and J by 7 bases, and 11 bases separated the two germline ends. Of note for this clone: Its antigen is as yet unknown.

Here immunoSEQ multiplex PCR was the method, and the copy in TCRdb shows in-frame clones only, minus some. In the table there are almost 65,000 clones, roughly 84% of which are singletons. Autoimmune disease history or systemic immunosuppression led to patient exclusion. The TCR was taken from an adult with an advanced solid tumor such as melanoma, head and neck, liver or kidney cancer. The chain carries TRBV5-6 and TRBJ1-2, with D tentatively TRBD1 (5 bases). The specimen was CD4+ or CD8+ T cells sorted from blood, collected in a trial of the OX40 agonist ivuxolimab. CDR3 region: CASSLPGASGYTF. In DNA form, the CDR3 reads TGTGCCAGCAGCTTGCCTGGGGCTAGTGGCTACACCTTC.